The next 18 T cell receptor beta chains were all read from a single sample in a study of technical replicates of blood from a handful of donors. TCRdb's copy holds only in-frame clones and misses some; the assay was immunoSEQ multiplex PCR. The table has roughly 69,000 clones, nearly 98% seen once; the top ten hold more than 0.25%. The sequenced sample was T cells isolated from PBMCs. The receptor set was obtained from a human donor in good health.

The chain carries TRBV5-1 and TRBJ2-3; TRBD2 matches 7 bases. The V gene's germline CDR1 is SGHRS and CDR2 YFSETQ. The junction had 8 bases not matched to a gene; V was cut back by 4 bases and J by 6 bases. The CDR3 extends over 14 amino acids. The DNA for the CDR3 is TGCGCCAGCAGCACCCGGGAGGCGAGGGATACGCAGTATTTT. The encoded protein is CASSTREARDTQYF.

The chain couples TRBV6-1 to TRBJ2-1; 11 bases map to TRBD2. The junction had 2 bases not matched to a gene; V was cut back by 2 bases and J by 2 bases. Germline CDR1 and CDR2: MNHNS and SASEGT. This CDR3 is built from 16 residues. CDR3 amino acids: CASSELAGGTYNEQFF. Here the CDR3 DNA reads TGTGCCAGCAGTGAACTAGCGGGAGGTACCTACAATGAGCAGTTCTTC.

The J gene is TRBJ1-1, the V gene TRBV7-2; 8 bases line up with TRBD1. Germline values: CDR1 SGHTA, CDR2 FQGNSA. The trim removed 5 bases at V and 6 bases at J, leaving 11 bases unmatched. The CDR3 totals 15 residues. CDR3 sequence: CASSLQTGAGAEAFF. DNA of the CDR3: TGTGCCAGCAGCCTCCAGACAGGGGCGGGGGCTGAAGCTTTCTTT.

The V and J genes are TRBV13 and TRBJ2-7; 7 bases align to TRBD1. There are 14 residues in the CDR3. J gave up 2 bases and V 5 bases, and 6 bases lay outside the gene matches. Germline CDR1 reads PRHDT; CDR2 reads FYEKMQ (reference sequence). The CDR3 sequence: CASSHRDRAYEQYF. Here the CDR3 DNA reads TGTGCCAGCAGCCACCGGGACAGAGCCTACGAGCAGTACTTC.

This rearrangement joins TRBV7-9 to TRBJ2-7; D is uncertain. The germline V gene encodes CDR1 SEHNR and CDR2 FQNEAQ (reference sequence). The CDR3 totals 12 residues. V shed 6 bases and J shed 3 bases, with 9 bases lying between them. The CDR3 here is CASSFQDYEQYF. CDR3 nucleotide sequence: TGTGCCAGCAGTTTCCAGGACTACGAGCAGTACTTC.

The chain combines TRBV27 with TRBJ1-4; 9 bases match TRBD1. Germline CDR1 is MNHEY and CDR2 is SMNVEV (reference sequence). The ends lost 2 bases at V and 7 bases at J; junction bases unmatched: 8. There are 16 residues in the CDR3. As DNA, the CDR3 is TGTGCCAGCAGTTTAAGGGGACAGGGAGGTCCTGAAAAACTGTTTTTT. Encoded protein: CASSLRGQGGPEKLFF.

This rearrangement joins TRBV29-1 to TRBJ2-7; D is unclear. CDR3 length equals 14 residues. V was trimmed by 4 bases and J by 0 bases, leaving 13 bases between them. The germline V gene encodes CDR1 SQVTM and CDR2 ANQGSEA. Here the CDR3 DNA reads TGCAGCGTTGCTTTCTGGAACAGCTCCTACGAGCAGTACTTC. Translating gives CSVAFWNSSYEQYF.

The V call is TRBV18, the J call TRBJ2-5, with 13 positions matching TRBD2. V was clipped by 3 bases and J by 4 bases; unmatched bases: 5. Germline V gives CDR1 KGHSH, CDR2 LQKENI. This CDR3 spans 16 amino acids. The CDR3: CASSPQTSGRRETQYF. In nucleotides, the CDR3 is TGTGCCAGCTCACCCCAGACTAGCGGGAGGAGAGAGACCCAGTACTTC.

CDR3 coding DNA: TGTGCCAGCAGGGACGGACAGAACACCGGGGAGCTGTTTTTT. Translating it yields CASRDGQNTGELFF. V gene TRBV6-5 combines with J gene TRBJ2-2; D possibly corresponds to TRBD1 (5 bases). This CDR3 has 14 residues. CDR1 is MNHEY and CDR2 is SVGAGI in the germline V gene. Between the trimmed V and J ends, which lost 6 bases and 1 base, there was a span of 9 bases.

This chain links TRBV6-5 with TRBJ2-2; possible D gene TRBD2, 5 bases. Trimming removed 2 bases from V and 2 bases from J, with 6 bases in between. CDR3 length: 14 residues. CDR1 and CDR2 from the germline V gene are MNHEY and SVGAGI. CDR3 region: CASSYGLNTGELFF. As DNA, the CDR3 is TGTGCCAGCAGTTACGGACTTAACACCGGGGAGCTGTTTTTT.

This sequence joins TRBV5-4 and TRBJ2-5; 11 bases align to TRBD2. The CDR3 loop spans 16 amino acids. Germline V CDR1 and CDR2: SGHNT, YYREEE (reference sequence). The V segment lost 4 bases and the J segment 5 bases; nucleotides outside the gene matches: 10. The DNA of the CDR3 is TGTGCCAGCAGCCCTTTAGCGGGAGGGCCGGGGGAGACCCAGTACTTC. It encodes CASSPLAGGPGETQYF.

Here the CDR3 reads CASRPQGAHSSGANVLTF. DNA for the CDR3: TGCGCCAGCAGGCCCCAGGGGGCCCACTCCTCTGGGGCCAACGTCCTGACTTTC. The J gene is TRBJ2-6, the V gene TRBV4-3; 8 nucleotides line up with TRBD1. CDR1 and CDR2 (germline): LGHNA, YSLEER. After removal of 6 bases from V and 0 bases from J, the junction contained 10 bases not matched to a gene. The CDR3 has 18 residues.

This rearrangement joins TRBV28 to TRBJ1-1, with 10 bases lining up with TRBD1. Germline V lookup: CDR1 MDHEN, CDR2 SYDVKM. V lost 0 bases, J lost 5 bases, and 6 bases stayed unmatched. CDR3 length equals 16 residues. The CDR3 sequence is CASSLWGQGIGTEAFF. The CDR3 nucleotides are TGTGCCAGCAGTTTATGGGGACAGGGGATAGGTACTGAAGCTTTCTTT.

The chain links TRBV10-3 to TRBJ2-1; 10 bases align to TRBD2. V lost 6 bases to trimming and J lost 6 bases; unmatched junction nucleotides: 8. Germline values: CDR1 ENHRY, CDR2 SYGVKD. The CDR3 covers 15 residues. CDR3 sequence reads: CAIRLTGLATNEQFF. The CDR3 DNA reads TGTGCCATCAGATTAACGGGACTAGCGACCAATGAGCAGTTCTTC.

The chain has TRBV6-5 and TRBJ2-3; 8 bases match TRBD2. After removal of 6 bases from V and 0 bases from J, the junction contained 5 bases not matched to a gene. Germline CDR1 reads MNHEY; CDR2 reads SVGAGI. The CDR3 contains 15 residues. CDR3 residues: CASRRVAGSTDTQYF. CDR3 DNA sequence: TGTGCCAGCAGGCGGGTAGCGGGAAGCACAGATACGCAGTATTTT.

The chain recombines TRBV5-5 with TRBJ2-7; the match to TRBD2 covers 7 bases. The CDR3 runs 14 residues. Germline V lookup: CDR1 SGHKS, CDR2 YYEKEE (reference sequence). V lost 2 bases and J lost 5; bases outside the gene matches: 7. The CDR3 is CASSFRGLGNEQYF. CDR3 in DNA: TGTGCCAGCAGCTTTCGTGGACTAGGTAACGAGCAGTACTTC.

The chain's CDR3 is CATSGYEAYSNYGYTF. The CDR3 bases are TGTGCCACCAGCGGGTATGAGGCGTACTCTAACTATGGCTACACCTTC. V is TRBV15 and J is TRBJ1-2; unclear D gene. Trimming removed 5 bases at V and 0 bases at J, with 16 bases between. The CDR3 is 16 amino acids. Per germline, CDR1 LNHNV and CDR2 YYDKDF (reference sequence).

The V call is TRBV6-5, the J call TRBJ2-6; maybe TRBD2 (5 bases). Germline loops: CDR1 MNHEY, CDR2 SVGAGI. Trimming took 7 bases from V and 1 from J, leaving 11 bases between them. This CDR3 is 15 amino acids long. The DNA of the CDR3 is TGTGCCAGCACCCAACGGGGATCTGGGGCCAACGTCCTGACTTTC. Its protein product is CASTQRGSGANVLTF.